This TCR beta chain was sequenced during a study of human T cells and chemical hapten exposure (dated by TCRdb to about 2021). With regard to the full study: For sensitization, 2% DPC in acetone was applied to an approximately 2 cm by approximately 2 cm area of upper inner arm skin. The patient cohort, mostly female, included alopecia areata with under or over 50% scalp involvement, alopecia totalis and alopecia universalis. Throughout the study period of roughly 24 weeks, patients also received therapeutic DPC doses to the scalp every week. Blood for TCR sequencing was provided by twenty-nine alopecia patients at one to four time points (pre-sensitization, 2, 6 and 24 weeks). The study tracked peripheral blood TCR repertoire changes in vivo during primary and secondary sensitization to the hapten diphenylcyclopropenone (DPC) in alopecia patients. Blood was sampled from patients pre-sensitization (week 0) and at 2, 6 and about 24 weeks after DPC sensitization. Patch testing on the upper back used Finn chambers containing 0.01% DPC, with scoring done after 6 days according to International Contact Dermatitis Research Group standards. Libraries were pooled for sequencing, and variation in per-sample TCR yields was attributed mainly to small differences in library volumes within the pool. What the research found in general, with its limitations: DPC sensitization did not change the number of TCRs with a frequency above 1 in 1000, and there was no evidence of changes in global repertoire structure. Repeated subsampling changed both the strength of the expansion versus patch-test correlation and the threshold at which the correlation became significant. The number of PT1 expanded TCRs positively correlated with patch test score, significant at thresholds 8, 16 and 32 but not 4. Compared with pre-sensitization or healthy control sets, expanded TCRs formed significantly more large CDR3 similarity clusters, which is consistent with antigen-driven responses. Because all patients had alopecia, a presumed autoimmune disease, the immune response of the patients might differ from that of healthy individuals.

Libraries were prepared through RACE. The reads were generated on a NextSeq 500. During library preparation, unique molecular identifiers were attached to individual cDNA molecules so that TCRs could be counted quantitatively and reproducibly. For every blood RNA sample, sequencing covered both the TCR alpha and TCR beta chains. The paper's processing steps were these. The median number of TCRs per sample was over 95,000, ranging from about 20,000 to 700,000. V, J and CDR3 annotation of the TCR reads was carried out using the Decombinator software suite. For the PS versus PT1 abundance plots, all samples were subsampled to the same number of TCRs (28,000). Expanded TCRs were defined as absent before sensitization and observed at least eight times at the 2-week time point. TCRdb handled the public reads itself, with Q25 trimming in fastp and clone calling in MiXCR, and kept productive beta chains. Identical CDR3 protein sequences are pooled into one entry, listed with their most common genes and DNA. TCRdb, not the authors, supplied the V and J calls. The sample records some 82,000 distinct CDR3 sequences, roughly a tenth of which are singletons. The ten largest clones add up to 3.5% to 4.5% of the sample.

This clonotype was seen only a few times. Its antigen is unknown. Per-base quality was not reported, and no clone a single base away is much larger than it. Trimming removed 4 bases from V and 1 base from J, leaving 8 bases between the germline ends. The CDR3 numbers 13 residues from cysteine through phenylalanine. Left in the record is the CDR3 DNA by itself, 39 bases read in frame from the first base. CDR1 and CDR2, looked up from the germline V gene (reference sequence), are LNHDA and SQIVND. The intended sense of this specimen's time point label: patch test 1, 2 weeks after DPC sensitization. Taken with the paper, the label for treatment or condition translates to: therapeutic diphenylcyclopropenone sensitization with weekly scalp DPC. Blood at each patch-test visit was drawn before the patch test was applied. Eligible patients were aged 18 to 70, diagnosed with alopecia, deemed suitable for DPC therapy, and excluded if pregnant. Total RNA was extracted from unfractionated whole blood that had been collected in Tempus Blood RNA tubes.

The sequences come from whole blood, collected in connection with sensitization to the hapten diphenylcyclopropenone (DPC). The sequence links TRBV19 to TRBJ2-7; the D gene is possibly TRBD1 or TRBD2, with 6 bases matching each. The source is a woman aged 45-65 years with alopecia areata. Some clones in this sample may be carry-over from other donors' samples. The CDR3 in this case is CASSSGTSYEQYF. The base sequence is TGTGCCAGTAGTAGCGGGACATCCTACGAGCAGTACTTC.